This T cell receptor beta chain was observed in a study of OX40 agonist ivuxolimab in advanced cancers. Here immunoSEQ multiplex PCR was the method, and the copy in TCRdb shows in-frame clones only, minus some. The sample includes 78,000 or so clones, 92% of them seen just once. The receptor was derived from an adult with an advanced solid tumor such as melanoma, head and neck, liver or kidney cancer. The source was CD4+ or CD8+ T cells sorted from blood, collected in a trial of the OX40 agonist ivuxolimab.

The CDR3 DNA reads as TGTGCCAGCAGTGAAGGCCTAGCGGGAGGGAACACCGGGGAGCTGTTTTTT. Residues: CASSEGLAGGNTGELFF. The chain recombines TRBV2 with TRBJ2-2, with TRBD2 matching 11 bases. The V and J ends lost 1 base and 1 base, in that order; junction bases with no gene match: 2. The CDR3 is 17 amino acids. From germline, CDR1 is SNHLY and CDR2 FYNNEI.